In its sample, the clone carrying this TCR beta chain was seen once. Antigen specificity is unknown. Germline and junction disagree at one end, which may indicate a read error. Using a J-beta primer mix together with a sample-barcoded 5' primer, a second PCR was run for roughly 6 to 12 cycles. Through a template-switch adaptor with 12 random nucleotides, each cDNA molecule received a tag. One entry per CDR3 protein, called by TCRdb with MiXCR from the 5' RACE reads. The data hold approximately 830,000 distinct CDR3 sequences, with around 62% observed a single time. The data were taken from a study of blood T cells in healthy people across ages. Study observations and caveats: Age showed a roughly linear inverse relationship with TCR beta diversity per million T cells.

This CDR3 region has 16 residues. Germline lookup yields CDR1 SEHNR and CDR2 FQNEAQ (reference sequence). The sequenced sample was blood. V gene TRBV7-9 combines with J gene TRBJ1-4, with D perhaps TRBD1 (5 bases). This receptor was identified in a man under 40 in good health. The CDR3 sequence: CVSSPAGDASGAKLFF. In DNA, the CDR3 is TGTGTCAGCAGCCCTGCTGGGGACGCCTCTGGGGCAAAACTGTTTTTT. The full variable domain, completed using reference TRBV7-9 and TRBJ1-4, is DTGVSQNPRHKITKRGQNVTFRCDPISEHNRLYWYRQTLGQGPEFLTYFQNEAQLEKSRLLSDRFSAERPKGSFSTLEIQRTEQGDSAMYLCVSSPAGDASGAKLFFGSGTQLSVL.